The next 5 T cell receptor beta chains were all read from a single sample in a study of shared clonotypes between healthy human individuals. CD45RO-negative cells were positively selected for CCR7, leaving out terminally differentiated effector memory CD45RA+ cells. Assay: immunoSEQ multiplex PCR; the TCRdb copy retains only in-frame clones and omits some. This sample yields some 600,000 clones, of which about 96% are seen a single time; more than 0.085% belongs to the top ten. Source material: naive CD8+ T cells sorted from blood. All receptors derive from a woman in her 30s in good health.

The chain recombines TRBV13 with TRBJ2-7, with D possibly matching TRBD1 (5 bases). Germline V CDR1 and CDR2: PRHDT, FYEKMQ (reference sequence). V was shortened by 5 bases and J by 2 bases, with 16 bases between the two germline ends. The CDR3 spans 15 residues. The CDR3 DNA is TGTGCCAGCAGCGCAGGGCAGGGTTGGGCCTACGAGCAGTACTTC. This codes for CASSAGQGWAYEQYF.

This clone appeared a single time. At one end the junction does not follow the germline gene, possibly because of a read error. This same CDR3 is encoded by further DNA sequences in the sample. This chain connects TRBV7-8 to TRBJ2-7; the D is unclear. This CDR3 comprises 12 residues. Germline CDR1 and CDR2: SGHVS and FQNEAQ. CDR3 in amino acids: CASSLVSYEQYF. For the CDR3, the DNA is TGTGCCAGCAGCTTAGTAAGTTACGAGCAGTATTTC.

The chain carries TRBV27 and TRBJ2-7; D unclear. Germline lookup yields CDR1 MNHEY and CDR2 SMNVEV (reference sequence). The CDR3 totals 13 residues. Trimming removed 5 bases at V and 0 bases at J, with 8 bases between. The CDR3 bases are TGTGCCAGCAGTGTCGCTGACTCCTACGAGCAGTACTTC. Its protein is CASSVADSYEQYF.

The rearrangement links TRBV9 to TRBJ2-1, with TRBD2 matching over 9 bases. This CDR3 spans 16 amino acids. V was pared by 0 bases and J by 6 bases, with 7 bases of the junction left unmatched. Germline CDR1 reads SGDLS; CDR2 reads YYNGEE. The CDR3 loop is CASSVALLAGSNEQFF. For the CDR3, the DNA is TGTGCCAGCAGCGTAGCTTTACTAGCGGGTTCCAATGAGCAGTTCTTC.

The CDR3 reads CATSVIRGYEQYF. CDR3 coding DNA: TGTGCCACCAGCGTAATAAGGGGCTACGAGCAGTACTTC. This chain joins TRBV15 and TRBJ2-7; possible D gene TRBD1, 5 bases. This CDR3 spans 13 amino acids. The germline CDR1 and CDR2 sequences are LNHNV and YYDKDF (reference sequence). V lost 5 bases and J 3 bases, leaving 11 bases between the germline ends.